Listed below are T cell receptor beta chains from one sample, sequenced in a study of blood T cell repertoires in COVID-19. The assay was immunoSEQ multiplex PCR, and TCRdb's table has in-frame clones only and misses some. This table holds under 95,000 clones, around four fifths found once. The specimen sequenced was peripheral blood. These receptors all come from a human donor in a cohort sampled during active COVID-19. Each CDR3 is given with its conserved first and last residue. The order of the fields is D gene, clone size, J gene, V gene, CDR3 DNA, CDR3 protein. D genes are given only for firm matches. Clone size is not always given. Where it is, it says once, few, many or a class for expanded clones.

TRBD2,.,TRBJ2-1,TRBV7-9,TGTGCCAGCAATCTAGCGGGAGGGTATGATGAGCAGTTCTTC,CASNLAGGYDEQFF
.,.,TRBJ2-3,TRBV28,TGTGCCAGCAGTTTACGTGGCGGGGCGGGAGATACGCAGTATTTT,CASSLRGGAGDTQYF
TRBD2,.,TRBJ2-3,TRBV29-1,TGCAGCGTTGGTACTAGCGGCGTTTGGGATACGCAGTATTTT,CSVGTSGVWDTQYF
TRBD2,.,TRBJ2-1,TRBV9,TGTGCCAGCACTCTAGCGGGAGATAATTACAATGAGCAGTTCTTC,CASTLAGDNYNEQFF
.,.,TRBJ2-7,TRBV5-6,TGTGCCAGCAGCTTCAGAAACGAGCAGTACTTC,CASSFRNEQYF
.,few,TRBJ2-2,TRBV4-3,TGCGCCAGCAGCCAAGATCTTACAGGGCGAGAGACCGGGGAGCTGTTTTTT,CASSQDLTGRETGELFF
.,once,TRBJ1-6,TRBV5-1,TGCGCCAGCAGCCGCGAGGCGGGGGCGAAGAGTAATTCACCCCTCCACTTT,CASSREAGAKSNSPLHF
TRBD2,.,TRBJ2-3,TRBV5-4,TGTGCCAGCTCCCAGGCTGGACTAGCGGACACAGATACGCAGTATTTT,CASSQAGLADTDTQYF
TRBD2,.,TRBJ2-7,TRBV6-5,TGTGCCAGCAGTTGGAAGCGGGATGGGTACGAGCAGTACTTC,CASSWKRDGYEQYF
.,.,TRBJ1-1,TRBV30,TGTGCCTGGAGTGTAACATTGAACACTGAAGCTTTCTTT,CAWSVTLNTEAFF
TRBD1,few,TRBJ1-5,TRBV2,TGTGCCAGCAGTTTACAGGGGATAAGCAATCAGCCCCAGCATTTT,CASSLQGISNQPQHF